The source of this T cell receptor (beta chain) is a study of CD4 T cells in relation to SARS-CoV-2 and coronaviruses. Across the whole study: PBMCs were cultured with antigen for approximately nine days before TCR beta sequencing.

In regard to this clone: The antigen is not known.

Unexposed donor CD4+ T cells date from 2011-2018, before the COVID-19 pandemic. Isolation of CD4+ T cells took place after approximately 10 days in culture. The method was immunoSEQ multiplex PCR; TCRdb's version includes in-frame clones alone and lacks a portion of them. The sample lists approximately 27,000 clones, roughly 70% occurring once. The receptor comes from a human donor in good health. The material sequenced was CD4+ T cells from PBMCs, cultured in vitro.

CDR3 in DNA: TGTGCCAGCAGCAAAGCGATCATCGGGGGCAGGGGAAGGTCCTATAATTCACCCCTCCACTTT. Protein product: CASSKAIIGGRGRSYNSPLHF. The chain employs TRBV21-1 and TRBJ1-6. TRBV21-1 is recorded as a pseudogene. This CDR3 spans 21 amino acids.